This is a list of T cell receptor beta chains from one sample in a study of blood T cell repertoires in COVID-19. Profiled with immunoSEQ multiplex PCR; TCRdb holds only in-frame clones, not every one. The sample records 270,000 or so clones, 88% being singletons. What was sequenced was PBMCs or T cells enriched from blood (not recorded which). The source is a woman aged 40 to 50 with acute COVID-19. Each CDR3 is given with its conserved first and last residue. Each record gives: V gene, CDR3 length, J gene, clone size, D gene, CDR3 protein. D genes are given only for firm matches. The size entry is marked missing in some rows and otherwise reads once, few, many or a size class.

>TRBV10-2|14|TRBJ1-2|-|-
CASSPLRDTYGYTF
>TRBV6-2/TRBV6-3|17|TRBJ2-2|-|TRBD2
CASSYPNLAGVVGELFF
>TRBV2|12|TRBJ2-3|-|-
CASRQGTDTQYF
>TRBV7-2|16|TRBJ2-5|-|TRBD1
CASSLRVTGLQETQYF
>TRBV18|16|TRBJ2-1|-|TRBD1
CASSPPGQGSYNEQFF
>TRBV28|15|TRBJ2-3|-|TRBD1
CASSLSGQLTDTQYF
>TRBV28|14|TRBJ1-1|once|TRBD1
CASSEPQGVAEAFF
>TRBV20-1|14|TRBJ1-4|-|-
CSASTGNLGEKLFF
>TRBV7-2|14|TRBJ2-7|-|TRBD1
CASSPRTGSPEQYF
>TRBV7-2|16|TRBJ1-6|-|-
CASSPRTAVHNSPLHF
>TRBV5-1|14|TRBJ2-7|once|-
CASSAAGVYYEQYF
>TRBV27|15|TRBJ2-1|-|TRBD2
CASKIKRGSYNEQFF
>TRBV29-1|16|TRBJ2-1|-|TRBD2
CSATAPAGASYNEQFF
>TRBV7-9|11|TRBJ2-1|-|-
CASSQNNEQFF
>TRBV27|15|TRBJ1-2|-|TRBD1
CASSLTGPGGYGYTF
>TRBV30|14|TRBJ2-2|-|TRBD1
CAWSKTGATGELFF
>TRBV9|17|TRBJ2-2|-|TRBD2
CASSVALAGAGTGELFF
>TRBV5-1|17|TRBJ2-3|-|TRBD2
CASSAGTSGDGTDTQYF
>TRBV11-3|14|TRBJ1-2|-|TRBD1
CASSSTGVNYGYTF
>TRBV9|14|TRBJ2-3|-|-
CASSPESSTDTQYF
>TRBV12-5|14|TRBJ2-3|few|-
CASGTGTPADTQYF
>TRBV5-1|11|TRBJ1-1|-|-
CASSLNTEAFF
>TRBV28|17|TRBJ2-4|-|-
CASSRWGALTAKNIQYF
>TRBV25-1|12|TRBJ1-2|-|-
CASSEWVGVYTF
>TRBV7-2|13|TRBJ2-1|-|-
CASSLASAPAPFF
>TRBV11-3|13|TRBJ1-1|-|TRBD1
CASSATGAGEAFF
>TRBV19|14|TRBJ1-2|-|TRBD1
CASSVGQGGYGYTF
>TRBV5-4|15|TRBJ2-5|-|TRBD1
CASSGTGTDQETQYF
>TRBV15|20|TRBJ2-1|-|-
CATSRGGLVSGGSSYNEQFF
>TRBV10-2|14|TRBJ2-2|-|TRBD2
CASSLAVNTGELFF
>TRBV7-6|19|TRBJ2-1|-|TRBD2
CASSLAGLAVYDSYNEQFF
>TRBV23-1|13|TRBJ1-1|-|TRBD1
CASSYGQGGEAFF
>TRBV7-2|14|TRBJ1-1|-|-
CASSLDSTNTEAFF
>TRBV6-5|15|TRBJ2-5|-|TRBD2
CASRDHGGRAETQYF
>TRBV19|14|TRBJ1-5|-|-
CASSIDAGNQPQHF
>TRBV24-1|15|TRBJ1-5|-|TRBD1
CATPTPGQGFQPQHF
>TRBV5-1|14|TRBJ1-1|-|-
CASNSGNGNTEAFF
>TRBV7-9|12|TRBJ1-5|once|-
CASSSRGQPQHF
>TRBV11-2|18|TRBJ2-7|-|TRBD2
CASSLENLWGSGRYEQYF
>TRBV19|18|TRBJ1-2|-|TRBD1
CASSGNRDRVLHNYGYTF